The TCR beta chain described here comes from a study of CD8 T cells in ankylosing spondylitis. Study-level points and caveats: Blood of patients with ankylosing spondylitis appeared to be characterized by a TCR beta motif of eight or nine highly homologous variants. Significant enrichment of disease-linked clones was reportedly seen in matched ankylosing spondylitis synovial fluid.

Researchers built TCR beta libraries using quantitative 5'-RACE with molecular barcodes. TCRdb ran MiXCR on the 5' RACE reads and lists one entry per CDR3 protein. The data hold about 800,000 distinct CDR3 sequences, with 12% observed a single time. Comment on this clonotype: Its antigen is still unknown.

V was pared by 8 bases and J by 1 base, with 2 bases of the junction left unmatched. Germline V gene lookup returns CDR1 MNHNS and CDR2 SASEGT. There are 13 residues in the CDR3. The chain joins TRBV6-1 to TRBJ2-7, with 10 bases matching TRBD2. This TCR was recovered from a male donor with ankylosing spondylitis. Sequencing was done on a sample of blood, either unsorted or a sorted T cell fraction (not recorded which). CDR3 nucleotides: TGTGCCAGCGGACTAGCGGCATCCTACGAGCAGTACTTC. It is translated as CASGLAASYEQYF.